The 31 T cell receptor beta chains below all came from one sample that was sequenced in a study of lymphopenia after photon versus proton radiotherapy. Here immunoSEQ multiplex PCR was the method, and the copy in TCRdb shows in-frame clones only, minus some. The sample contains around 59,000 clones, approximately 84% of which appear only once. The sample here was peripheral blood, taken from a patient treated with proton-based radiotherapy. These receptors originate from a man aged 55-75 years with pancreatic cancer.

The chain couples TRBV11-2 to TRBJ2-7; 7 positions match TRBD1. The CDR3 length is 13 residues. Trimming took 5 bases from V and 2 from J; bases not matched to a gene: 3. Germline-derived CDR1 and CDR2 are SGHAT and FQNNGV. CDR3 in amino acids: CASSRDSTYEQYF. For the CDR3, the DNA is TGTGCCAGCAGCCGGGACAGTACCTACGAGCAGTACTTC.

CDR3 DNA: TGTGCCAGCAGGCCAGACAGGTCTACTATGAACACTGAAGCTTTCTTT. Translated: CASRPDRSTMNTEAFF. The chain couples TRBV6-6 to TRBJ1-1; D might be TRBD1 (6 bases). The CDR3 totals 16 residues. V lost 6 bases, J lost 0 bases, and 17 bases lay in between. Germline V gives CDR1 MNHNY, CDR2 SVGAGI (reference sequence).

J is TRBJ2-7 and V is TRBV19; D is uncertain. The germline V gene has CDR1 LNHDA and CDR2 SQIVND (reference sequence). Trimming pared 4 bases from V and 0 bases from J, leaving 7 bases between. This CDR3 region has 13 residues. CDR3 residues: CASSRTNSYEQYF. For the CDR3, the DNA is TGTGCCAGTAGTAGGACGAACTCCTACGAGCAGTACTTC.

The rearrangement uses TRBV18 and TRBJ2-3; D call uncertain. The CDR3 covers 14 residues. Trimming took 8 bases from V and 0 from J, leaving 12 bases between them. CDR1 is KGHSH and CDR2 is LQKENI in the germline V gene. CDR3 region: CASAPGISTDTQYF. In nucleotides, the CDR3 is TGTGCCAGCGCGCCAGGAATTAGCACAGATACGCAGTATTTT.

This clone was counted a few times. The chain employs TRBV30 and TRBJ1-1; D gene uncertain. The V gene lost 7 bases and the J gene lost 7 bases, with 13 bases spanning the gap. Per germline, CDR1 GTSNPN and CDR2 SVGIG (reference sequence). The length of the CDR3 is 11 residues. The CDR3 loop is CAYQMLGEAFF. Written as DNA, the CDR3 is TGTGCCTACCAGATGTTGGGTGAAGCTTTCTTT.

The rearrangement joins TRBV6-6 to TRBJ2-7, with TRBD2 as a possible D gene (6 bases). The length of the CDR3 is 14 residues. Per the germline V gene, CDR1 is MNHNY and CDR2 is SVGAGI (reference sequence). V was cut by 0 bases and J by 6 bases, with 12 bases left in between. CDR3 amino acids: CASSYSGLGGEQYF. In DNA form, the CDR3 reads TGTGCCAGCAGTTACTCCGGGCTGGGGGGCGAGCAGTACTTC.

The rearrangement joins TRBV27 to TRBJ2-7, with D tentatively TRBD2 (6 bases). This CDR3 has 17 amino acids. The V and J ends lost 3 bases and 0 bases respectively, with 18 bases between them. CDR1 is MNHEY and CDR2 is SMNVEV in the germline V gene (reference sequence). CDR3 coding DNA: TGTGCCAGCAGTTTTGGGTGGTTGGGGAGGAGCTCCTACGAGCAGTACTTC. It is translated as CASSFGWLGRSSYEQYF.

This rearrangement joins TRBV6-5 to TRBJ1-5; the D gene is possibly TRBD1 (5 bases). The CDR3 totals 13 residues. Germline loops: CDR1 MNHEY, CDR2 SVGAGI. Trimming pared 6 bases from V and 5 bases from J, leaving 11 bases between. The chain's CDR3 is CASRAGTDQPQHF. The CDR3 DNA is TGTGCCAGCAGGGCAGGGACGGATCAGCCCCAGCATTTT.

V and J are TRBV29-1 and TRBJ1-1, with a tentative D call TRBD1 (5 bases). The length of the CDR3 is 12 residues. Per the germline V gene, CDR1 is SQVTM and CDR2 is ANQGSEA. V was cut by 8 bases and J by 5 bases, with 15 bases left in between. CDR3 protein: CSPTPTATEAFF. CDR3 in DNA: TGCAGCCCGACACCGACAGCTACTGAAGCTTTCTTT.

The chain combines TRBV7-9 with TRBJ2-3; D gene ambiguous. This CDR3 contains 14 residues. Germline V gene lookup returns CDR1 SEHNR and CDR2 FQNEAQ (reference sequence). V lost 4 bases and J 6 bases, leaving 14 bases between the germline ends. CDR3 in amino acids: CASSSAREEDTQYF. In DNA, the CDR3 is TGTGCCAGCAGCTCAGCGCGAGAGGAGGATACGCAGTATTTT.

The chain couples TRBV6-5 to TRBJ2-7; a possible D gene is TRBD1 (5 bases). CDR1 MNHEY and CDR2 SVGAGI come from the germline V gene. With 6 bases removed from V and 5 bases from J, the gap between germline ends came to 17 bases. This CDR3 spans 14 amino acids. The CDR3 loop is CASSSGQGYHEQYF. The DNA of the CDR3 is TGTGCCAGCAGCTCCGGGCAGGGTTACCACGAGCAGTACTTC.

This chain links TRBV20-1 with TRBJ1-2; no clear D gene. The V gene's germline CDR1 is DFQATT and CDR2 SNEGSKA (reference sequence). The CDR3 covers 11 residues. V was pared by 3 bases and J by 8 bases, with 10 bases between. CDR3 in amino acids: CSASREDGYTF. In nucleotides, the CDR3 is TGCAGTGCTAGTAGGGAAGACGGCTACACCTTC.

The chain links TRBV27 to TRBJ2-2, with D perhaps matching TRBD1 (6 bases). The CDR3 has 15 amino acids. Germline V CDR1 and CDR2: MNHEY, SMNVEV (reference sequence). Trimming removed 6 bases from V and 4 bases from J, with 15 bases in between. This CDR3 is CASRSKSRGTGELFF. The CDR3 DNA follows: TGTGCCAGCAGATCAAAATCCAGGGGCACCGGGGAGCTGTTTTTT.

The chain recombines TRBV19 with TRBJ2-1; 7 bases line up with TRBD2. The CDR3 covers 13 residues. Germline values: CDR1 LNHDA, CDR2 SQIVND (reference sequence). The junction had 6 bases not matched to a gene; V was cut back by 7 bases and J by 6 bases. CDR3: CASKRDPLNEQFF. CDR3 DNA sequence: TGTGCCAGTAAGCGGGACCCCCTCAATGAGCAGTTCTTC.

This clone came up once. This chain uses TRBV28 with TRBJ2-1, with D perhaps TRBD1 (7 bases). CDR1 and CDR2 from the germline V gene are MDHEN and SYDVKM. With 7 bases removed from V and 4 bases from J, the gap between germline ends came to 14 bases. The CDR3 runs to 14 residues. The CDR3: CASIGAGGYNEQFF. The CDR3 DNA reads TGTGCCAGCATAGGGGCAGGGGGGTACAATGAGCAGTTCTTC.

This chain links TRBV6-1 with TRBJ2-1; tentatively, D is TRBD2 (5 bases). Between the trimmed V and J ends, which lost 5 bases and 6 bases, there was a span of 14 bases. The CDR3 has 14 residues. Germline CDR1 is MNHNS and CDR2 is SASEGT. CDR3 amino acids: CASSTREIINEQFF. The CDR3 region has the DNA TGTGCCAGCAGTACCCGGGAAATAATCAATGAGCAGTTCTTC.

The V gene is TRBV5-4, the J gene TRBJ2-1; TRBD2 matches 8 bases. The germline V gene encodes CDR1 SGHNT and CDR2 YYREEE (reference sequence). The CDR3 is 14 amino acids. After removal of 3 bases from V and 4 bases from J, the junction contained 3 bases not matched to a gene. The CDR3: CASSSGLDYNEQFF. CDR3 in DNA: TGTGCCAGCAGCTCGGGACTAGATTACAATGAGCAGTTCTTC.

The V gene is TRBV28, the J gene TRBJ2-7; D unresolved. This CDR3 has 14 amino acids. Germline V CDR1 and CDR2: MDHEN, SYDVKM. Trimming pared 2 bases from V and 0 bases from J, leaving 8 bases between. The CDR3 nucleotides are TGTGCCAGCAGTTTAACCGGAAGCTCCTACGAGCAGTACTTC. Amino acid sequence: CASSLTGSSYEQYF.

The chain is built from TRBV11-3 and TRBJ2-5, with D possibly being TRBD2 (5 bases). The CDR3 is 13 residues long. Trimming took 8 bases from V and 7 from J, leaving 17 bases between them. The germline V gene has CDR1 SGHNT and CDR2 YENEEA. For the CDR3, the DNA is TGTGCCAGCGAAATTCTAGAGGGTGGGACCCAGTACTTC. It translates to CASEILEGGTQYF.

CDR3 sequence: CASRTGLVSYEQYF. CDR3 DNA sequence: TGTGCCAGCAGAACGGGACTAGTCTCCTACGAGCAGTACTTC. This chain joins TRBV5-8 and TRBJ2-7; 8 bases are shared with TRBD2. The CDR3 is made up of 14 amino acids. The V and J ends lost 5 bases and 0 bases, in that order; junction bases with no gene match: 4. Looked up from germline, CDR1 is SGHTS and CDR2 is YDEGEE.

This clone was observed a single time. V is TRBV5-4 and J is TRBJ2-5, with a weak D call TRBD1 (6 bases). CDR3 size: 14 residues. In germline, CDR1 is SGHNT, CDR2 YYREEE (reference sequence). V was clipped by 3 bases and J by 3 bases, with 12 bases between them. CDR3 nucleotides: TGTGCCAGCAGCTGGAAAGGGGGAGAAGAGACCCAGTACTTC. It encodes CASSWKGGEETQYF.

For this clone: Within the sample, other DNA sequences also encode this same CDR3. The V gene is TRBV18, the J gene TRBJ2-7; possibly TRBD2 for D (6 bases). This CDR3 contains 13 residues. Trimming left V 2 bases short and J 5 bases short, with 10 bases between. Per germline, CDR1 KGHSH and CDR2 LQKENI. The CDR3 sequence: CASSPRRGHEQYF. In DNA, the CDR3 is TGTGCCAGCTCACCAAGGAGGGGCCACGAGCAGTACTTC.

The CDR3 sequence is CASSLSGNTQYF. The CDR3 DNA reads TGTGCCAGCAGCTTATCAGGGAATACGCAGTATTTT. The V call is TRBV7-2, the J call TRBJ2-3; tentatively, D is TRBD1 (5 bases). CDR1 is SGHTA, CDR2 FQGNSA, per germline. This CDR3 is built from 12 residues. The germline V and J ends were trimmed by 2 bases and 7 bases, with 7 bases remaining between them.

The chain employs TRBV5-1 and TRBJ2-1; 11 bases are shared with TRBD1. Germline V gene sequence: CDR1 SGHRS, CDR2 YFSETQ. V shed 5 bases, J shed 7 bases, and the junction held 11 bases outside the gene matches. This CDR3 spans 16 amino acids. The DNA for the CDR3 is TGCGCCAGCAGGTTTTACGGGACAGGGGGTTGGAATGAGCAGTTCTTC. As protein: CASRFYGTGGWNEQFF.

V is TRBV9 and J is TRBJ2-3; no firm D call. Germline V gene data show CDR1 as SGDLS and CDR2 as YYNGEE. V shed 4 bases and J shed 1 base, with 7 bases lying between them. The CDR3 contains 13 residues. The CDR3 nucleotides read TGTGCCAGCAGCCCCCAGGGCACAGATACGCAGTATTTT. It is translated as CASSPQGTDTQYF. Drawing the rest from reference TRBV9 and TRBJ2-3, the complete variable domain is DSGVTQTPKHLITATGQRVTLRCSPRSGDLSVYWYQQSLDQGLQFLIQYYNGEERAKGNILERFSAQQFPDLHSELNLSSLELGDSALYFCASSPQGTDTQYFGPGTRLTVL.

This chain uses TRBV6-5 with TRBJ2-7; 7 bases match TRBD1. CDR1 MNHEY and CDR2 SVGAGI come from the germline V gene. Trimming cost V 6 bases and J 3 bases; bases outside gene matches: 11. CDR3 size: 15 residues. CDR3 in DNA: TGTGCCAGCAGCCCGTTGGAGACAGGGAGCTACGAGCAGTACTTC. It yields the protein CASSPLETGSYEQYF.

This CDR3 is CAWSVQGGQPQHF. The CDR3, as DNA: TGTGCCTGGAGCGTGCAGGGTGGACAGCCCCAGCATTTT. The rearrangement joins TRBV30 to TRBJ1-5; D is possibly TRBD1 (5 bases). CDR3 length equals 13 residues. Germline V lookup: CDR1 GTSNPN, CDR2 SVGIG (reference sequence). V was clipped by 3 bases and J by 7 bases, with 13 bases between them.

V and J are TRBV5-1 and TRBJ2-7; weak D call: TRBD1 (8 bases). The V gene's germline CDR1 is SGHRS and CDR2 YFSETQ. V was shortened by 2 bases and J by 3 bases, with 15 bases between the two germline ends. This CDR3 contains 15 residues. CDR3 sequence reads: CASSLQQGEGYEQYF. The CDR3 DNA sequence: TGCGCCAGCAGCTTACAACAGGGGGAGGGCTACGAGCAGTACTTC.

This clone appeared once. V gene TRBV5-4 combines with J gene TRBJ2-1; 11 bases align to TRBD2. This CDR3 has 16 residues. V shed 4 bases and J 3 bases; nucleotides not matched to a gene: 6. The germline CDR1 and CDR2 sequences are SGHNT and YYREEE (reference sequence). CDR3 protein: CASSPVAGGFYNEQFF. The CDR3 DNA reads as TGTGCCAGCAGCCCGGTAGCGGGAGGGTTCTACAATGAGCAGTTCTTC.

This clone occurred once. CDR3 nucleotides: TGTGCCTCTGGGGAGTCTGGAAACACCATATATTTT. Protein sequence: CASGESGNTIYF. The V and J genes are TRBV28 and TRBJ1-3; D is unresolved. This CDR3 has 12 residues. Germline CDR1 is MDHEN and CDR2 is SYDVKM. The V end was cut by 11 bases, the J end by 1 base, with 9 bases between.

The chain links TRBV29-1 to TRBJ1-2; 12 positions match TRBD1. This CDR3 has 15 amino acids. J gave up 8 bases and V 5 bases, and 12 bases lay outside the gene matches. The V gene's germline CDR1 is SQVTM and CDR2 ANQGSEA. Here the CDR3 reads CSVRTGTGGGEGYTF. The CDR3 nucleotides are TGCAGCGTTCGAACCGGGACAGGGGGCGGAGAGGGCTACACCTTC.